These 24 T cell receptor beta chains originate from one sample sequenced in a study of T cells after yellow fever vaccination. TCRdb independently ran MiXCR on the 5' RACE reads; one entry per CDR3 protein. This sample has about 320,000 distinct CDR3 sequences, with about 6.9% found just once. The sequencing used PBMCs, collected about 41 days after the first yellow fever vaccination. The receptor source for this set is a young man who received the YFV17D yellow fever vaccine.

This sequence joins TRBV27 and TRBJ2-7, with 8 bases fitting TRBD2. The CDR3 totals 13 residues. Germline V gene data show CDR1 as MNHEY and CDR2 as SMNVEV (reference sequence). V was clipped by 3 bases and J by 4 bases; unmatched bases: 2. The CDR3 protein is CASSLASGYEQYV. CDR3 coding DNA: TGTGCCAGCAGTTTGGCTAGCGGGTACGAGCAGTACGTC.

This clonotype was counted between two and nine times. CDR3 in amino acids: CASSSVREETQYF. The CDR3 coding sequence is TGTGCCAGCAGCTCTGTCCGGGAGGAGACCCAGTACTTC. The rearrangement links TRBV7-6 to TRBJ2-5, with a weak D call TRBD2 (6 bases). This CDR3 region has 13 residues. Per the germline V gene, CDR1 is SGHVS and CDR2 is FNYEAQ. Trimming pared 4 bases from V and 5 bases from J, leaving 11 bases between.

The genes are TRBV7-2 and TRBJ2-5, with 7 bases aligning to TRBD1. V trimming: 5 bases; J trimming: 3 bases; junction bases outside the gene matches: 12. The CDR3 contains 16 residues. Germline CDR1 and CDR2: SGHTA and FQGNSA. CDR3 sequence (DNA): TGTGCCAGCAGCCCGTCTCGGACAGGCCTAGAAGAGACCCAGTACTTC. Encoded protein: CASSPSRTGLEETQYF. The complete variable domain, with remaining parts taken from reference TRBV7-2 and TRBJ2-5, reads GAGVSQSPSNKVTEKGKDVELRCDPISGHTALYWYRQSLGQGLEFLIYFQGNSAPDKSGLPSDRFSAERTGGSVSTLTIQRTQQEDSAVYLCASSPSRTGLEETQYFGPGTRLLVL.

A few counts support this clonotype. The rearrangement uses TRBV5-1 and TRBJ2-3, with D perhaps TRBD2 (5 bases). This CDR3 is built from 15 residues. V lost 1 base and J lost 2, with 11 bases in between. CDR1 is SGHRS and CDR2 is YFSETQ in the germline V gene. DNA for the CDR3: TGCGCCAGCAGCTTGAGAGCTAGCCTCACAGATACGCAGTATTTT. It specifies CASSLRASLTDTQYF.

The table lists this clonotype with a few counts. This chain connects TRBV5-1 to TRBJ2-5; 13 bases map to TRBD2. V trimming: 4 bases; J trimming: 3 bases; junction bases outside the gene matches: 3. The length of the CDR3 is 15 residues. Per the germline V gene, CDR1 is SGHRS and CDR2 is YFSETQ. CDR3 protein: CASSGGTSGEETQYF. The CDR3 DNA reads as TGCGCCAGCAGCGGTGGGACTAGCGGGGAAGAGACCCAGTACTTC.

This clonotype came up a few times. The gene calls are TRBV27 and TRBJ2-2; TRBD1 or TRBD2 may be the D gene (5 bases each). The CDR3 has 15 residues. Germline loops: CDR1 MNHEY, CDR2 SMNVEV (reference sequence). Deletions cut 3 bases from V and 6 bases from J, with 14 bases between. The CDR3 nucleotides are TGTGCCAGCAGTTTCGATAATCGGGGACCCGGGGAGCTGTTTTTT. Translation: CASSFDNRGPGELFF.

The chain joins TRBV5-1 to TRBJ1-6; D unclear. This CDR3 spans 13 amino acids. Germline CDR1 and CDR2: SGHRS and YFSETQ. Trimming took 6 bases from V and 7 from J, leaving 11 bases between them. The CDR3 region has the DNA TGCGCCAGCAAACGGCAGGACAATTCACCCCTCCACTTT. Protein product: CASKRQDNSPLHF.

Many counts were recorded for this clonotype. The chain couples TRBV5-5 to TRBJ2-5; 11 bases line up with TRBD2. CDR3 length: 15 amino acids. The germline V gene has CDR1 SGHKS and CDR2 YYEKEE (reference sequence). V dropped 4 bases and J dropped 4; count of bases not matched to a gene: 6. CDR3 region: CASSQGLAVGETQYF. In nucleotides, the CDR3 is TGTGCCAGCAGCCAGGGACTAGCGGTAGGAGAGACCCAGTACTTC.

Ten or more counts support this clonotype. This chain links TRBV7-9 with TRBJ1-4; unclear D gene. CDR3 size: 12 residues. CDR1 and CDR2 from the germline V gene are SEHNR and FQNEAQ (reference sequence). V lost 1 base and J lost 11, with 8 bases in between. CDR3 nucleotides: TGTGCCAGCAGCTTAGAAACGTCCAAACTGTTTTTT. It is translated as CASSLETSKLFF.

This rearrangement joins TRBV29-1 to TRBJ2-5; TRBD1 aligns across 7 bases. Germline values: CDR1 SQVTM, CDR2 ANQGSEA. V shed 7 bases and J 5 bases; nucleotides not matched to a gene: 7. The CDR3 sequence is 12 residues long. CDR3 bases: TGCAGCGCTGACAGGGCTCGGGAGACCCAGTACTTC. Encoded protein: CSADRARETQYF.

This clonotype has only a few counts. The rearrangement uses TRBV3-1 and TRBJ2-1; tentative D call: TRBD2 (5 bases). Germline V gene data show CDR1 as LGHDT and CDR2 as YNNKEL (reference sequence). The V gene lost 10 bases and the J gene lost 9 bases, with 13 bases spanning the gap. The CDR3 sequence is 11 residues long. CDR3 amino acids: CATQRNGEQFF. In DNA, the CDR3 is TGTGCCACCCAGCGGAATGGTGAGCAGTTCTTC.

This clonotype occurred a few times. This chain links TRBV29-1 with TRBJ1-5; 10 bases are shared with TRBD1. The CDR3 totals 14 residues. The germline CDR1 and CDR2 sequences are SQVTM and ANQGSEA. V lost 5 bases, J lost 5 bases, and 6 bases stayed unmatched. The CDR3 DNA follows: TGCAGCGTTACCGGGACAGGGGTCGATCAGCCCCAGCATTTT. It translates to CSVTGTGVDQPQHF.

This clonotype was counted only a few times. The chain carries TRBV6-2 or TRBV6-3 and TRBJ2-3; no firm D call. The germline CDR1 and CDR2 sequences are MNHEY and SVGEGT. CDR3 length: 14 amino acids. The V and J ends lost 7 bases and 3 bases respectively, with 14 bases between them. The CDR3 DNA reads as TGTGCCAGCACCCTTCCCTCCCCGACAGATACGCAGTATTTT. It translates to CASTLPSPTDTQYF.

The sample holds many counts of this clonotype. V gene TRBV15 combines with J gene TRBJ2-5; 9 nucleotides agree with TRBD1. The CDR3 is made up of 15 amino acids. V lost 1 base to trimming and J lost 2 bases; unmatched junction nucleotides: 2. CDR1 and CDR2 from the germline V gene are LNHNV and YYDKDF (reference sequence). CDR3 protein: CATSRGGTGQETQYF. The CDR3 DNA is TGTGCCACCAGCAGAGGGGGGACAGGGCAAGAGACCCAGTACTTC.

This clonotype showed up many times. V usage is TRBV28 and J usage is TRBJ2-3, with D possibly matching TRBD1 (5 bases). Germline-derived CDR1 and CDR2 are MDHEN and SYDVKM. The CDR3 loop spans 14 amino acids. V gave up 10 bases and J gave up 2 bases, with 16 bases separating them. Here the CDR3 reads CAMKPAGPTDTQYF. In nucleotides, the CDR3 is TGTGCCATGAAACCGGCAGGGCCCACAGATACGCAGTATTTT.

The rearrangement links TRBV20-1 to TRBJ1-5; D remains ambiguous. Trimming stripped 6 bases from V and 0 bases from J, with 9 bases between. Germline values: CDR1 DFQATT, CDR2 SNEGSKA (reference sequence). The CDR3 is made up of 13 amino acids. This chain's CDR3 is CSAGADSNQPQHF. CDR3 nucleotides: TGCAGTGCCGGTGCAGATAGCAATCAGCCCCAGCATTTT.

On this clonotype: Relative to the germline gene, one junction end is altered; a read error may explain this. This chain links TRBV3-1 with TRBJ2-7; D ambiguous. CDR1 and CDR2 from the germline V gene are LGHDT and YNNKEL (reference sequence). There are 15 residues in the CDR3. CDR3 sequence: CATSQESGLTYEQYF. Written as DNA, the CDR3 is TGTGCCACCAGCCAAGAGTCAGGTCTTACGTACGAGCAGTACTTC.

This clonotype came up a few times. The V gene is TRBV2, the J gene TRBJ2-1; D is unclear. V was trimmed by 2 bases and J by 4 bases, leaving 12 bases between them. The CDR3 contains 15 residues. From germline, CDR1 is SNHLY and CDR2 FYNNEI. The DNA for the CDR3 is TGTGCCAGCAGTGAATGGAAACTGGGATACAATGAGCAGTTCTTC. Translating gives CASSEWKLGYNEQFF.

In this sample, this clonotype turned up a few times. The genes are TRBV12-3 or TRBV12-4 and TRBJ2-5; 12 bases are shared with TRBD2. The CDR3 is 16 residues long. V was clipped by 2 bases and J by 1 base; unmatched bases: 2. CDR3 sequence (DNA): TGTGCCAGCAGTTTAACTAGCGGGGGGCTCCAAGAGACCCAGTACTTC. This codes for CASSLTSGGLQETQYF.

There are many counts of this clonotype. The rearrangement joins TRBV9 to TRBJ2-2; D possibly corresponds to TRBD2 (6 bases). V lost 2 bases, J lost 5 bases, and 13 bases lay in between. Germline values: CDR1 SGDLS, CDR2 YYNGEE. The CDR3 has 15 residues. CDR3 nucleotide sequence: TGTGCCAGCAGCGTCTGGGACTTTCCTACCGGGGAGCTGTTTTTT. This encodes CASSVWDFPTGELFF. The entire variable domain, with the rest obtained from reference TRBV9 and TRBJ2-2, is as follows: DSGVTQTPKHLITATGQRVTLRCSPRSGDLSVYWYQQSLDQGLQFLIQYYNGEERAKGNILERFSAQQFPDLHSELNLSSLELGDSALYFCASSVWDFPTGELFFGEGSRLTVL.

The chain joins TRBV3-1 to TRBJ1-6, with 8 bases matching TRBD1. CDR1 is LGHDT, CDR2 YNNKEL, per germline (reference sequence). The CDR3 loop spans 15 amino acids. V lost 4 bases, J lost 7 bases, and 6 bases stayed unmatched. CDR3 sequence: CASSRQGQENSPLHF. Written as DNA, the CDR3 is TGTGCCAGCAGCCGGCAGGGACAGGAAAATTCACCCCTCCACTTT. The full variable domain, its missing parts supplied by reference TRBV3-1 and TRBJ1-6, is DTAVSQTPKYLVTQMGNDKSIKCEQNLGHDTMYWYKQDSKKFLKIMFSYNNKELIINETVPNRFSPKSPDKAHLNLHINSLELGDSAVYFCASSRQGQENSPLHFGNGTRLTVT.

This clonotype was found many times. V usage is TRBV11-2 and J usage is TRBJ2-1; a weak D match, TRBD2 (7 bases). V lost 1 base to trimming and J lost 2 bases, with 9 bases between them. Germline V gene data show CDR1 as SGHAT and CDR2 as FQNNGV. This CDR3 has 15 residues. CDR3 sequence reads: CASSLGGGPYNEQFF. The DNA for the CDR3 is TGTGCCAGCAGCTTAGGGGGGGGGCCCTACAATGAGCAGTTCTTC.

The table lists this clonotype with a few counts. The gene calls are TRBV2 and TRBJ2-5; possibly TRBD1 or TRBD2 for D (5 bases each). Germline CDR1 and CDR2: SNHLY and FYNNEI. Trimming cost V 4 bases and J 5 bases, with 11 bases left between them. The CDR3 loop spans 13 amino acids. The DNA for the CDR3 is TGTGCCAGCAGTGGGGGGACCCGGGAGACCCAGTACTTC. Its protein product is CASSGGTRETQYF. Filled out from reference TRBV2 and TRBJ2-5, the complete variable domain reads EPEVTQTPSHQVTQMGQEVILRCVPISNHLYFYWYRQILGQKVEFLVSFYNNEISEKSEIFDDQFSVERPDGSNFTLKIRSTKLEDSAMYFCASSGGTRETQYFGPGTRLLVL.

This clonotype was seen a few times. In nucleotides, the CDR3 is TGCGCCAGCAGCTTGGGGACGGGGGATGAAAAACTGTTTTTT. It specifies CASSLGTGDEKLFF. This chain uses TRBV5-1 with TRBJ1-4; D is perhaps TRBD1 (5 bases). The germline CDR1 and CDR2 sequences are SGHRS and YFSETQ. The CDR3 has 14 amino acids. V shed 0 bases and J shed 6 bases, with 9 bases lying between them.